This T cell receptor (beta chain) was recovered during a study of blood T cell repertoires in COVID-19. Libraries were prepared by immunoSEQ multiplex PCR; TCRdb keeps only in-frame clonotypes and omits some of them. Of more than 95,000 clones listed, under 80% were seen once; the top ten hold less than 20%. This CDR3 comprises 13 residues. The V segment lost 8 bases and the J segment 2 bases; nucleotides outside the gene matches: 3. The chain recombines TRBV12-3 or TRBV12-4 with TRBJ1-3; 7 bases agree with TRBD1. What was sequenced was peripheral blood. This sequence originates from an older woman with acute or convalescent COVID-19. CDR3 sequence: CASLRGTGNTIYF. CDR3 nucleotide sequence: TGTGCCAGCCTCAGGGGGACTGGAAACACCATATATTTT.